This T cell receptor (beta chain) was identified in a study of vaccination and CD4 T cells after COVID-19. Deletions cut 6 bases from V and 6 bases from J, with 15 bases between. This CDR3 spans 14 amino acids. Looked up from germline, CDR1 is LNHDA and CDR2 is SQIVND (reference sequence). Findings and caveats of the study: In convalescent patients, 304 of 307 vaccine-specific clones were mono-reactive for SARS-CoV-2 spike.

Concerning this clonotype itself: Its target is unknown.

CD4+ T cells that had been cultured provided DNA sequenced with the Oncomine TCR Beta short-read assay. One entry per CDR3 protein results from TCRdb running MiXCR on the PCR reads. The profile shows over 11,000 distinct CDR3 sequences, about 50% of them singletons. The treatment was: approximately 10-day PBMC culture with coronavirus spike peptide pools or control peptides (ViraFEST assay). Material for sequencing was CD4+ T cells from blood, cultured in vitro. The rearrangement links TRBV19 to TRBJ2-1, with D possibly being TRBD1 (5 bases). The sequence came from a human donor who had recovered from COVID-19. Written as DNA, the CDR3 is TGTGCCAGTAGACTGCAGGGATCGGGCAATGAGCAGTTCTTC. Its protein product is CASRLQGSGNEQFF.